The 20 T cell receptor beta chains in this list originate from one sample, sequenced in a study of CD8 T cells in Susac syndrome. Reverse transcription of about 0.5 to 1 ug RNA used random hexamers. TCRdb fed the immunoSEQ multiplex PCR reads into MiXCR, producing one record per CDR3 protein. The sample holds around 130,000 distinct CDR3 sequences, over 75% seen once. Sequenced material: CD8+ T cells from PBMCs. The receptors were sampled from a human donor with multiple sclerosis.

The gene calls are TRBV5-4 and TRBJ2-1; 10 positions agree with TRBD1. Germline-derived CDR1 and CDR2 are SGHNT and YYREEE (reference sequence). Germline trimming cut 4 bases from V and 6 bases from J; bases unmatched to any gene: 4. The CDR3 consists of 14 residues. The CDR3 sequence is CASSPGQGGNEQFF. In DNA, the CDR3 is TGTGCCAGCAGCCCCGGACAGGGGGGCAATGAGCAGTTCTTC.

A few counts support this clonotype. The chain joins TRBV4-1 to TRBJ1-4; TRBD1 agrees at 8 bases. The length of the CDR3 is 15 residues. Germline CDR1 is MGHRA and CDR2 is YSYEKL. With 3 bases clipped from V and 8 bases from J, the junction kept 8 bases outside the gene matches. CDR3 protein: CASSHKDRAAEKLFF. CDR3 in DNA: TGCGCCAGCAGCCACAAGGACAGGGCGGCGGAAAAACTGTTTTTT.

V and J are TRBV13 and TRBJ2-3, with 8 bases identical to TRBD2. V lost 2 bases to trimming and J lost 2 bases; unmatched junction nucleotides: 3. Germline V gives CDR1 PRHDT, CDR2 FYEKMQ (reference sequence). The CDR3 contains 15 residues. CDR3 nucleotides: TGTGCCAGCAGCTTAAGACTAGCGACCACAGATACGCAGTATTTT. It yields the protein CASSLRLATTDTQYF.

The chain joins TRBV7-9 to TRBJ1-2; TRBD1 is a possible D gene (6 bases). The ends were cut back, 6 bases at V and 6 bases at J, with 23 bases in the middle. There are 16 residues in the CDR3. Germline V CDR1 and CDR2: SEHNR, FQNEAQ (reference sequence). The chain's CDR3 is CASSGLGGPGTHGYTF. The CDR3 region has the DNA TGTGCCAGCAGTGGCCTAGGGGGGCCTGGAACGCATGGCTACACCTTC.

The V call is TRBV4-1, the J call TRBJ1-4; possibly TRBD1 for D (5 bases). CDR1 MGHRA and CDR2 YSYEKL come from the germline V gene. V shed 1 base and J shed 5 bases, with 8 bases lying between them. CDR3 length: 14 residues. The CDR3 spells CASSQATGNEKLFF. CDR3 DNA sequence: TGCGCCAGCAGCCAAGCCACAGGCAATGAAAAACTGTTTTTT.

CDR3 coding DNA: TGTGCCAGCAGTTTATTCAGCAGCTTTGGAGCCCGGGAGGACAATGAGCAGTTCTTC. Protein: CASSLFSSFGAREDNEQFF. This chain links TRBV12-3 or TRBV12-4 with TRBJ2-1, with TRBD2 identical over 7 bases. The ends lost 2 bases at V and 5 bases at J; junction bases unmatched: 18. The CDR3 has 19 amino acids.

This rearrangement joins TRBV5-6 to TRBJ2-7; 9 bases map to TRBD2. Germline CDR1 reads SGHDT; CDR2 reads YYEEEE. J was trimmed by 0 bases and V by 3 bases; bases with no gene match: 4. The CDR3 contains 15 residues. The DNA for the CDR3 is TGTGCCAGCAGCTCGACTAGCGGACTCTCCTACGAGCAGTACGTC. Protein sequence: CASSSTSGLSYEQYV.

CDR3 protein: CASSEWPQYTQPQHF. CDR3 DNA sequence: TGTGCCAGCAGTGAATGGCCTCAGTATACGCAGCCCCAGCATTTT. This chain uses TRBV2 with TRBJ1-5; D uncertain. V lost 2 bases and J lost 7, with 15 bases in between. Germline CDR1 SNHLY, CDR2 FYNNEI. This CDR3 region has 15 residues.

The chain links TRBV6-4 to TRBJ1-2; 8 positions match TRBD1. The CDR3 consists of 14 residues. The germline CDR1 and CDR2 sequences are MRHNA and SNTAGT. V was pared by 6 bases and J by 0 bases, with 3 bases of the junction left unmatched. The CDR3 coding sequence is TGTGCCAGCAGCAGGGGGCCGGCTAACTATGGCTACACCTTC. Its protein is CASSRGPANYGYTF.

This clonotype appeared a few times. V gene TRBV11-1 combines with J gene TRBJ1-5; D possibly corresponds to TRBD1 (5 bases). V was clipped by 3 bases and J by 1 base, with 10 bases between them. Germline V gene data show CDR1 as SGHAT and CDR2 as FQDESV (reference sequence). CDR3 size: 15 residues. The CDR3 spells CASSLGVGSNQPQHF. CDR3 DNA sequence: TGTGCCAGCAGCTTGGGGGTTGGGAGCAATCAGCCCCAGCATTTT.

The count of this clonotype is one. One junction end disagrees with the germline gene, perhaps due to a read error. The chain combines TRBV7-7 with TRBJ2-1; 13 nucleotides align to TRBD2. This CDR3 is built from 17 residues. Per germline, CDR1 SSHAT and CDR2 FNYEAQ (reference sequence). The CDR3 reads CASSLSPTSGRSNEQFF. CDR3 bases: TGTGCTAGCAGCTTGTCGCCGACTAGCGGGAGGTCCAATGAGCAGTTCTTC.

This chain's CDR3 is CASSSSREGWHEQYV. Here the CDR3 DNA reads TGTGCCAGCAGTTCGTCCCGGGAGGGCTGGCACGAGCAGTACGTC. J is TRBJ2-7 and V is TRBV28; TRBD2 agrees at 8 bases. The length of the CDR3 is 15 residues. J was trimmed by 5 bases and V by 4 bases; bases with no gene match: 10. The germline V gene has CDR1 MDHEN and CDR2 SYDVKM.

The rearrangement uses TRBV12-3 or TRBV12-4 and TRBJ2-2; 9 bases map to TRBD2. The CDR3 has 18 amino acids. Trimming removed 6 bases from V and 3 bases from J; junction bases left unmatched: 14. The CDR3 loop reads CASRLTSHAGGDTGELFF. As DNA, the CDR3 is TGTGCCAGCAGGCTAACATCCCATGCGGGGGGGGACACCGGGGAGCTGTTTTTT.

The V gene is TRBV18, the J gene TRBJ1-1; no firm D call. This CDR3 region has 14 residues. Between the trimmed V and J ends, which lost 7 bases and 0 bases, there was a span of 12 bases. Per the germline V gene, CDR1 is KGHSH and CDR2 is LQKENI. The CDR3 coding sequence is TGTGCCAGCTTTGAGACGGTCATGAACACTGAAGCTTTCTTT. This translates into CASFETVMNTEAFF.

The table lists this clonotype with a few counts. V gene TRBV4-1 combines with J gene TRBJ1-1, with 7 nucleotides matching TRBD1. Germline V gene lookup returns CDR1 MGHRA and CDR2 YSYEKL. Unmatched junction bases numbered 4, after V lost 3 bases and J lost 6 bases. This CDR3 has 13 amino acids. The DNA for the CDR3 is TGCGCCAGCAGCCATTCCGGACAGGCTGAAGCTTTCTTT. Residues: CASSHSGQAEAFF.

The table lists this clonotype with a few counts. In DNA, the CDR3 is TGCGCCAGCAGCCAAGGACAGGGGATGGACATTCAGTACTTC. Amino acids: CASSQGQGMDIQYF. The V and J genes are TRBV4-3 and TRBJ2-4; TRBD1 agrees at 8 bases. This CDR3 has 14 residues. The germline V gene encodes CDR1 LGHNA and CDR2 YSLEER. With V trimmed by 1 base and J by 8 bases, 4 bases remained unmatched.

V usage is TRBV27 and J usage is TRBJ2-7; TRBD1 might be the D (5 bases). CDR1 is MNHEY and CDR2 is SMNVEV in the germline V gene (reference sequence). This CDR3 is built from 16 residues. Between the trimmed V and J ends, which lost 5 bases and 1 base, there was a span of 18 bases. In DNA form, the CDR3 reads TGTGCCAGCAGTCCATCCCAGGGCCCCCTGTCCTACGAGCAGTACTTC. Its translation is CASSPSQGPLSYEQYF.

This chain joins TRBV20-1 and TRBJ1-1; D remains unclear. This CDR3 region has 13 residues. The V gene's germline CDR1 is DFQATT and CDR2 SNEGSKA (reference sequence). The ends were cut back, 1 base at V and 0 bases at J, with 6 bases in the middle. CDR3 residues: CSARGYMNTEAFF. The CDR3 DNA reads as TGCAGTGCTAGAGGTTACATGAACACTGAAGCTTTCTTT.

V usage is TRBV19 and J usage is TRBJ2-5; TRBD2 agrees at 10 bases. Judging by the DNA end, TRBJ2-1 fits better; the J call may be wrong. CDR1 and CDR2 from the germline V gene are LNHDA and SQIVND (reference sequence). The CDR3 contains 13 residues. The DNA for the CDR3 is TGTGCCAGTACAGCGGGAGGGCACGAGGGCCAGTTCTTC. This gives the protein CASTAGGHEGQFF.

The chain links TRBV6-1 to TRBJ1-1, with 7 bases aligning to TRBD1. CDR1 is MNHNS, CDR2 SASEGT, per germline. This CDR3 has 14 amino acids. V shed 7 bases and J 3 bases; nucleotides not matched to a gene: 8. CDR3 sequence: CASMNRGADTEAFF. In DNA form, the CDR3 reads TGTGCCAGCATGAACAGGGGCGCCGACACTGAAGCTTTCTTT.